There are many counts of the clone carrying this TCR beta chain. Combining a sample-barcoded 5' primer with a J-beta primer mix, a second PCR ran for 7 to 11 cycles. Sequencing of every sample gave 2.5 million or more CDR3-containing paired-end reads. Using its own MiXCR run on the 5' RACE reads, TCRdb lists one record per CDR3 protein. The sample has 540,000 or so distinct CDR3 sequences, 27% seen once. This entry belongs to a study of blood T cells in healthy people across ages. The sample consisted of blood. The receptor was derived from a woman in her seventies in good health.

The CDR3 DNA reads TGTGCCAGCAGCTTTGGGACGATTTCACCCCTCCACTTT. Residues: CASSFGTISPLHF. The chain employs TRBV7-9 and TRBJ1-6; TRBD1 is a possible D gene (5 bases). V was trimmed by 3 bases and J by 9 bases, leaving 9 bases between them. CDR3 length: 13 residues. Per germline, CDR1 SEHNR and CDR2 FQNEAQ (reference sequence). The full variable domain, completed using reference TRBV7-9 and TRBJ1-6, is DTGVSQNPRHKITKRGQNVTFRCDPISEHNRLYWYRQTLGQGPEFLTYFQNEAQLEKSRLLSDRFSAERPKGSFSTLEIQRTEQGDSAMYLCASSFGTISPLHFGNGTRLTVT.